Listed below are T cell receptor beta chains from one sample, sequenced in a study of T cells in Graves' hyperthyroidism and ophthalmopathy. Using its own MiXCR run on the multiplex PCR reads, TCRdb lists one record per CDR3 protein. Altogether a few hundred thousand distinct CDR3 sequences are present, 20% to 30% being singletons, with the ten largest covering less than 85%. Sequencing was done on a sample of blood. The receptors were sampled from a man aged 45-65 years with Graves' hyperthyroidism. CDR3s include the opening cysteine and the closing phenylalanine or tryptophan. The D gene is left open where the match is weak. Size is omitted from some rows. Given values are once, few, many or a class for expanded clones.

clone_size	cdr3_length	d_call	v_call	j_call	cdr3_aa	cdr3_nt
.	15	.	TRBV7-6	TRBJ2-2	CASSLVERNTGELFF	TGTGCCAGCAGCTTAGTGGAGCGGAACACCGGGGAGCTGTTTTTT
many	14	.	TRBV12-3/TRBV12-4	TRBJ2-1	CASSLGTVEGEQFF	TGTGCCAGCAGTCTCGGGACAGTGGAGGGTGAGCAGTTCTTC
many	15	TRBD2	TRBV11-2	TRBJ2-5	CASSFNSGSQETQYF	TGTGCCAGCAGCTTCAATAGCGGGAGCCAAGAGACCCAGTACTTC
many	13	TRBD1	TRBV2	TRBJ1-2	CASSMGQNYGYTF	TGTGCCAGCAGTATGGGACAGAACTATGGCTACACCTTC
few	13	TRBD1	TRBV6-1	TRBJ1-1	CASSENRDSEAFF	TGTGCCAGCAGTGAGAATAGGGACAGTGAAGCTTTCTTT
.	15	.	TRBV27	TRBJ2-7	CASSLSGQRNYEQYF	TGTGCCAGCAGTTTATCTGGACAGCGGAACTACGAGCAGTACTTC
many	15	TRBD2	TRBV3-1	TRBJ2-7	CASSQGLAGSYEQYF	TGTGCCAGCAGCCAAGGACTAGCGGGAAGCTACGAGCAGTACTTC
few	17	.	TRBV3-1	TRBJ2-1	CASSQDTSTARSGEQFF	TGTGCCAGCAGCCAAGACACTTCGACGGCCAGGTCCGGTGAGCAGTTCTTC
few	12	.	TRBV12-3/TRBV12-4	TRBJ2-4	CASRQTENIQYF	TGTGCCAGCAGGCAGACAGAAAACATTCAGTACTTC
.	15	.	TRBV18	TRBJ2-7	CASSPPGWDSYEQYF	TGTGCCAGCTCACCACCCGGGTGGGACTCCTACGAGCAGTACTTC
.	12	.	TRBV18	TRBJ2-7	CASSGVRYEQYF	TGTGCCAGCTCAGGGGTCAGGTACGAGCAGTACTTC
many	16	TRBD2	TRBV2	TRBJ2-1	CASSGLAGLSYNEQFF	TGTGCCAGCAGCGGACTAGCGGGACTCTCCTACAATGAGCAGTTCTTC
.	17	.	TRBV6-5	TRBJ2-5	CASSYSGRPYNQETQYF	TGTGCCAGCAGTTACTCCGGCAGGCCCTACAACCAAGAGACCCAGTACTTC
.	16	.	TRBV7-8	TRBJ2-3	CASSLAVRGRTDTQYF	TGTGCCAGCAGCTTAGCGGTCAGGGGGAGGACAGATACGCAGTATTTT
.	18	TRBD2	TRBV5-1	TRBJ2-1	CASSFGLALFRSYNEQFF	TGCGCCAGCAGCTTCGGACTAGCGTTATTTCGGTCCTACAATGAGCAGTTCTTC
.	14	TRBD2	TRBV12-3/TRBV12-4	TRBJ2-3	CASRRGGFTDTQYF	TGTGCCAGCAGGCGGGGGGGCTTCACAGATACGCAGTATTTT
.	14	.	TRBV10-3	TRBJ1-2	CAISESTSLYGYTF	TGTGCCATCAGTGAGTCGACCAGCTTATATGGCTACACCTTC
.	11	.	TRBV20-1	TRBJ1-2	CSARVGYGYTF	TGCAGTGCTAGAGTCGGCTATGGCTACACCTTC
few	12	.	TRBV28	TRBJ1-1	CASSFSRPEAFF	TGTGCCAGCAGTTTTAGCCGTCCCGAAGCTTTCTTT
.	13	TRBD2	TRBV20-1	TRBJ2-1	CSARRLAENEQFF	TGCAGTGCTCGAAGACTAGCGGAGAATGAGCAGTTCTTC
many	15	.	TRBV9	TRBJ2-2	CASSISGTNTGELFF	TGTGCCAGCAGCATATCCGGGACGAACACCGGGGAGCTGTTTTTT
few	13	TRBD1	TRBV7-2	TRBJ1-1	CASSLEDRGLAFF	TGTGCCAGCAGCTTAGAGGACAGGGGTTTGGCTTTCTTT
.	18	TRBD2	TRBV5-1	TRBJ2-3	CATARNPSGRGSTDTQYF	TGCGCCACCGCGCGGAACCCTAGCGGGAGAGGGAGCACAGATACGCAGTATTTT
.	16	TRBD2	TRBV28	TRBJ2-7	CASSPLLAESSYEQYF	TGTGCCAGCAGCCCCCTACTAGCGGAAAGCTCCTACGAGCAGTACTTC
few	16	TRBD1	TRBV15	TRBJ1-5	CATSRDRGHSNQPQHF	TGTGCCACCAGCAGGGACAGGGGCCATAGCAATCAGCCCCAGCATTTT
many	13	.	TRBV3-1	TRBJ1-4	CASSQERNEKLFF	TGTGCCAGCAGCCAAGAAAGGAATGAAAAACTGTTTTTT
.	15	.	TRBV5-1	TRBJ2-5	CASSLRDILQETQYF	TGCGCCAGCAGCCTCCGGGACATTCTACAAGAGACCCAGTACTTC
few	16	TRBD2	TRBV5-1	TRBJ2-1	CASSLAGGRGYNEQFF	TGCGCCAGCAGCTTGGCGGGCGGGAGGGGCTACAATGAGCAGTTCTTC
.	17	TRBD2	TRBV12-3/TRBV12-4	TRBJ2-7	CASSLRGTGLAFYEQYF	TGTGCCAGCAGTTTAAGGGGAACGGGACTAGCGTTTTACGAGCAGTACTTC
few	18	TRBD2	TRBV28	TRBJ2-7	CASRTSGGLAGGPYEQYF	TGTGCCAGCAGAACCTCTGGGGGGTTAGCGGGAGGGCCCTACGAGCAGTACTTC
.	16	.	TRBV28	TRBJ2-4	CASSPRTGRAKNIQYF	TGTGCCAGCAGTCCTCGTACCGGTCGGGCCAAAAACATTCAGTACTTC
few	14	TRBD1	TRBV2	TRBJ1-2	CASSPGTGPYSYTF	TGTGCCAGCAGTCCCGGGACAGGGCCTTATAGCTACACCTTC
.	16	.	TRBV20-1	TRBJ2-1	CSACTLASPLQYGQFF	TGCAGTGCTTGTACCCTAGCGAGCCCCCTACAATATGGGCAGTTCTTC
few	13	.	TRBV14	TRBJ2-4	CASSQLGESIQYF	TGTGCCAGCAGCCAGCTAGGAGAGAGCATTCAGTACTTC
few	14	.	TRBV29-1	TRBJ2-1	CSALWGARGDEQFF	TGCAGCGCTCTATGGGGGGCAAGAGGGGATGAGCAGTTCTTC
.	16	TRBD2	TRBV2	TRBJ2-3	CASSVSLAGGTDTQYF	TGTGCCAGCAGTGTTTCACTAGCGGGGGGCACAGATACGCAGTATTTT
.	15	TRBD1	TRBV27	TRBJ1-5	CASSGRQGAYQPQHF	TGTGCCAGCAGTGGCAGGCAGGGGGCCTATCAGCCCCAGCATTTT
.	15	TRBD2	TRBV12-3/TRBV12-4	TRBJ2-5	CASSNSGRARETQYF	TGTGCCAGCAGTAATAGCGGGAGGGCCCGTGAGACCCAGTACTTC
many	12	.	TRBV20-1	TRBJ2-3	CSARGKEHTQYF	TGCAGTGCTAGGGGGAAAGAGCATACGCAGTATTTT
.	15	.	TRBV3-1	TRBJ2-1	CAGSQDFVAHNEQFF	TGTGCCGGCAGCCAAGATTTCGTCGCCCACAATGAGCAGTTCTTC